This TCR beta chain originates from a study of cytomegalovirus exposure and HLA in healthy donors. This CDR3 spans 16 amino acids. Germline assignment: CDR1 SGHTA and CDR2 FQGNSA. V lost 5 bases, J lost 4 bases, and 13 bases stayed unmatched. Amplification used 60 Vbeta primers and 13 Jbeta primers. Generated by immunoSEQ multiplex PCR, the TCRdb table keeps only in-frame clones and is missing some. The table lists 210,000 or so clones, over 80% of them singletons. The sequenced material came from PBMCs. This sequence was found in a man between 25 and 39 years old in good health and CMV-seronegative. The chain carries TRBV7-2 and TRBJ1-2, with TRBD1 identical over 7 bases. The CDR3 spells CASSTRHWDSRYGYTF. For the CDR3, the DNA is TGTGCCAGCAGCACCCGTCATTGGGACAGTCGCTATGGCTACACCTTC.